What follows are 19 T cell receptor beta chains derived from one specimen sequenced in a study of patients and donors after allogeneic stem cell transplantation. TCRdb processed the RT-PCR reads anew with MiXCR; each CDR3 protein has one entry. The sample consists of about a million distinct CDR3 sequences, 15% to 20% of them appearing once. The source material was blood, either unsorted or a sorted T cell fraction (not recorded which). The receptors were sampled from a human donor who was either an allogeneic HSCT recipient or a stem cell or donor lymphocyte infusion donor (not recorded which). It is not recorded whose cells these are; they may come from a transplant donor.

This clonotype occurred a few times. The CDR3 DNA reads TGTGCCACCAGCAGACGGACGGTAACAGGAGATCAGCCCCAGCATTTT. It specifies CATSRRTVTGDQPQHF. The chain carries TRBV15 and TRBJ1-5; weak D call: TRBD1 (5 bases). Trimming took 2 bases from V and 5 from J, leaving 16 bases between them. In germline, CDR1 is LNHNV, CDR2 YYDKDF (reference sequence). The CDR3 contains 16 residues.

This clonotype was seen a few times. V gene TRBV5-1 combines with J gene TRBJ1-4; D might be TRBD1 (5 bases). Germline lookup yields CDR1 SGHRS and CDR2 YFSETQ. V lost 3 bases and J 7 bases, leaving 13 bases between the germline ends. The CDR3 is 14 amino acids. CDR3 DNA: TGCGCCAGCAGCTCGGGGACGGGTGGTGAAAAACTGTTTTTT. Protein product: CASSSGTGGEKLFF.

This clonotype was counted between two and nine times. In nucleotides, the CDR3 is TGTGCCAGCAGTGGTGACCGGGACAGTTTCATGAACACTGAAGCTTTCTTT. Translation gives CASSGDRDSFMNTEAFF. The V gene is TRBV12-3 or TRBV12-4, the J gene TRBJ1-1; 7 bases line up with TRBD1. Trimming at V came to 5 bases and at J to 0 bases, leaving 12 bases not matched to a gene. The CDR3 totals 17 residues.

The chain combines TRBV11-2 with TRBJ2-2; 7 bases align to TRBD1. The V gene end was trimmed by 5 bases and the J gene end by 5 bases; junction bases not matched to a gene: 11. The CDR3 has 16 residues. Germline V lookup: CDR1 SGHAT, CDR2 FQNNGV. For the CDR3, the DNA is TGTGCCAGCAGCGGCTGGACAGGCCCAAGAACCGGGGAGCTGTTTTTT. Its translation: CASSGWTGPRTGELFF.

J is TRBJ2-7 and V is TRBV4-2, with TRBD1 identical over 10 bases. This CDR3 has 15 amino acids. The germline V gene encodes CDR1 LGHNA and CDR2 YNFKEQ. V gave up 3 bases and J gave up 6 bases; unmatched junction bases: 8. CDR3 bases: TGTGCCAGCAGCCATGGGGACAGGGGTTTGGTCGAGCAGTACTTC. Amino acid sequence: CASSHGDRGLVEQYF.

This clonotype occurred many times. The V gene is TRBV5-1, the J gene TRBJ2-2, with no clear D. This CDR3 is 16 amino acids long. Looked up from germline, CDR1 is SGHRS and CDR2 is YFSETQ. V was trimmed by 0 bases and J by 0 bases, leaving 9 bases between them. CDR3: CASSLAQNANTGELFF. The CDR3 nucleotides are TGCGCCAGCAGCTTGGCACAGAACGCGAACACCGGGGAGCTGTTTTTT.

The V and J genes are TRBV3-1 and TRBJ1-1, with no clear D. CDR1 and CDR2 from the germline V gene are LGHDT and YNNKEL (reference sequence). V lost 4 bases to trimming and J lost 0 bases, with 12 bases between them. This CDR3 contains 15 residues. The CDR3 DNA reads as TGTGCCAGCAGCCCTACAGCATTACTGAACACTGAAGCTTTCTTT. Residues: CASSPTALLNTEAFF.

J is TRBJ1-2 and V is TRBV20-1; possibly TRBD1 for D (6 bases). Looked up from germline, CDR1 is DFQATT and CDR2 is SNEGSKA (reference sequence). The length of the CDR3 is 15 residues. V was trimmed by 3 bases and J by 5 bases, leaving 19 bases between them. The CDR3 DNA sequence: TGCAGTGCTAGGGCAAGGGGGAAGCGTGGATATGGCTACACCTTC. It specifies CSARARGKRGYGYTF.

This clonotype was counted a few times. The chain couples TRBV5-1 to TRBJ2-7; 13 bases are shared with TRBD2. The germline V gene encodes CDR1 SGHRS and CDR2 YFSETQ. The CDR3 covers 17 residues. V was clipped by 0 bases and J by 0 bases; unmatched bases: 3. DNA of the CDR3: TGCGCCAGCAGCTTGGGACTAGCGGGAGGATACTCCTACGAGCAGTACTTC. Residues: CASSLGLAGGYSYEQYF.

This clonotype was found a few times. This chain links TRBV9 with TRBJ2-5; 8 bases fit TRBD1. Germline-derived CDR1 and CDR2 are SGDLS and YYNGEE. The V gene end was trimmed by 0 bases and the J gene end by 4 bases; junction bases not matched to a gene: 8. The CDR3 has 16 amino acids. CDR3 residues: CASSVDHDRGGETQYF. The CDR3 nucleotides are TGTGCCAGCAGCGTAGACCATGACAGGGGAGGAGAGACCCAGTACTTC. Looking up the rest from reference TRBV9 and TRBJ2-5 gives the full variable domain: DSGVTQTPKHLITATGQRVTLRCSPRSGDLSVYWYQQSLDQGLQFLIQYYNGEERAKGNILERFSAQQFPDLHSELNLSSLELGDSALYFCASSVDHDRGGETQYFGPGTRLLVL.

The table lists this clonotype with many counts. The chain recombines TRBV29-1 with TRBJ1-5, with D perhaps matching TRBD1 (6 bases). V gave up 6 bases and J gave up 3 bases, with 12 bases separating them. The CDR3 sequence is 13 residues long. CDR1 SQVTM and CDR2 ANQGSEA come from the germline V gene. CDR3 sequence: CSVQQGTNQPQHF. CDR3 in DNA: TGCAGCGTCCAACAGGGAACCAATCAGCCCCAGCATTTT.

J is TRBJ2-7 and V is TRBV9; the D is unclear. CDR1 is SGDLS and CDR2 is YYNGEE in the germline V gene. V gave up 0 bases and J gave up 0 bases, with 10 bases separating them. The CDR3 consists of 15 residues. The CDR3 nucleotides read TGTGCCAGCAGCGTAGATTTAGGGAACTCCTACGAGCAGTACTTC. Its protein product is CASSVDLGNSYEQYF. Full variable domain (missing parts from reference TRBV9 and TRBJ2-7): DSGVTQTPKHLITATGQRVTLRCSPRSGDLSVYWYQQSLDQGLQFLIQYYNGEERAKGNILERFSAQQFPDLHSELNLSSLELGDSALYFCASSVDLGNSYEQYFGPGTRLTVT.

The gene calls are TRBV20-1 and TRBJ1-3; D is unclear. The V gene lost 0 bases and the J gene lost 0 bases, with 15 bases spanning the gap. The CDR3 length is 17 residues. CDR1 is DFQATT, CDR2 SNEGSKA, per germline (reference sequence). The CDR3 sequence is CSARDLSVRSSGNTIYF. The CDR3 DNA follows: TGCAGTGCTAGAGATCTGAGCGTACGTAGCTCTGGAAACACCATATATTTT.

The V call is TRBV3-1, the J call TRBJ2-2, with 8 bases matching TRBD1. Germline CDR1 is LGHDT and CDR2 is YNNKEL (reference sequence). The junction had 6 bases not matched to a gene; V was cut back by 2 bases and J by 4 bases. This CDR3 has 16 residues. In DNA, the CDR3 is TGTGCCAGCAGCCAATCCAGGGGGCGCGGCACCGGGGAGCTGTTTTTT. Encoded protein: CASSQSRGRGTGELFF.

This rearrangement joins TRBV19 to TRBJ2-7, with 8 bases that match TRBD2. Germline V CDR1 and CDR2: LNHDA, SQIVND (reference sequence). The length of the CDR3 is 16 residues. Trimming cost V 5 bases and J 0 bases; bases outside gene matches: 9. The CDR3 coding sequence is TGTGCCAGTAGTCTTCGTAGCGGGGTCCTCTCCTACGAGCAGTACTTC. The encoded protein is CASSLRSGVLSYEQYF.

This clonotype was seen a handful of times. The chain joins TRBV2 to TRBJ2-7, with D hard to call. Germline V lookup: CDR1 SNHLY, CDR2 FYNNEI. Trimming removed 5 bases at V and 4 bases at J, with 18 bases between. The CDR3 spans 15 residues. CDR3 bases: TGTGCCAGCAGTACCTACTCGCCGGCTGGGTACGAGCAGTACTTC. Its protein product is CASSTYSPAGYEQYF.

The chain has TRBV5-1 and TRBJ2-7, with TRBD1 identical over 7 bases. The CDR3 loop spans 15 amino acids. V shed 4 bases and J 4 bases; nucleotides not matched to a gene: 11. CDR1 is SGHRS and CDR2 is YFSETQ in the germline V gene. CDR3 nucleotide sequence: TGCGCCAGCAGCCCAGGACAGGCCGGAACGTACGAGCAGTACTTC. The encoded protein is CASSPGQAGTYEQYF.

This sequence joins TRBV18 and TRBJ2-3; weak D call: TRBD1 (6 bases). In germline, CDR1 is KGHSH, CDR2 LQKENI. The CDR3 is made up of 15 amino acids. Trimming shortened V by 1 base and J by 2 bases, and 10 bases separated the two germline ends. CDR3 sequence reads: CASSPRPGVTDTQYF. For the CDR3, the DNA is TGTGCCAGCTCACCACGGCCAGGGGTCACAGATACGCAGTATTTT.

This chain connects TRBV20-1 to TRBJ1-5; TRBD1 might be the D (5 bases). This CDR3 region has 15 residues. V was pared by 7 bases and J by 0 bases, with 16 bases between. Germline V gene lookup returns CDR1 DFQATT and CDR2 SNEGSKA (reference sequence). The CDR3 reads CSVPREGNSNQPQHF. The CDR3 region has the DNA TGCAGTGTTCCGCGGGAGGGGAATAGCAATCAGCCCCAGCATTTT.